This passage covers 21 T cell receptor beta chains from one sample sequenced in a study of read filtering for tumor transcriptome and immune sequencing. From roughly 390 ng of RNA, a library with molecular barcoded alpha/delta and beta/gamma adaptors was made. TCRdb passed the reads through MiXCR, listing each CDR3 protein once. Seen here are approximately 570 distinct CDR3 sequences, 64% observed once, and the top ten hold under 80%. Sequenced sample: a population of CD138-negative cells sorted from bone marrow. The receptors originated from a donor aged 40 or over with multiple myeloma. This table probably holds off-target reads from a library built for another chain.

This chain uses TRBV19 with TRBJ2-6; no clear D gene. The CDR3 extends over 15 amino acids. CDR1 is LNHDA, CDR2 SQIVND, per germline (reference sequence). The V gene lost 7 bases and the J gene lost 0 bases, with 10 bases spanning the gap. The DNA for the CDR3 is TGTGCCAGTATTGGCAGGAGCTCTGGGGCCAACGTCCTGACTTTC. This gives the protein CASIGRSSGANVLTF.

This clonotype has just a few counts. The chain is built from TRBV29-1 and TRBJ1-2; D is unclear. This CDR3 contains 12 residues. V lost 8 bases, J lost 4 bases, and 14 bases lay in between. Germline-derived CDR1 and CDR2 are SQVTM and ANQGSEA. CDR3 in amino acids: CSSGSGSYGYTF. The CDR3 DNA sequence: TGCAGCTCGGGGAGCGGATCCTATGGCTACACCTTC.

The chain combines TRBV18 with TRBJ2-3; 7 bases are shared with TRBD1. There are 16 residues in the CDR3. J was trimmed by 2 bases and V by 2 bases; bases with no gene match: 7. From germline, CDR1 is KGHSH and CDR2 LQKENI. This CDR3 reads CASSPWGTDPTDTQYF. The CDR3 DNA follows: TGTGCCAGCTCACCATGGGGGACAGACCCCACAGATACGCAGTATTTT.

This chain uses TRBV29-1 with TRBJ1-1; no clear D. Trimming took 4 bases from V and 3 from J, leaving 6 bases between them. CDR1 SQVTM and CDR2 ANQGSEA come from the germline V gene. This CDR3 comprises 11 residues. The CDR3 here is CSVGADTEAFF. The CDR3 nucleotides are TGCAGCGTTGGGGCAGACACTGAAGCTTTCTTT.

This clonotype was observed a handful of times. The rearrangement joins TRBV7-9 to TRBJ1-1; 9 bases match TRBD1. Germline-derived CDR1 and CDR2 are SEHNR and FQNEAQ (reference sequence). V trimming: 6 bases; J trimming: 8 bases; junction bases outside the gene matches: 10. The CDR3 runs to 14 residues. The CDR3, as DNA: TGTGCCAGCAGTTTACCGGGACAGGGTCGGGAAGCTTTCTTT. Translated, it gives CASSLPGQGREAFF.

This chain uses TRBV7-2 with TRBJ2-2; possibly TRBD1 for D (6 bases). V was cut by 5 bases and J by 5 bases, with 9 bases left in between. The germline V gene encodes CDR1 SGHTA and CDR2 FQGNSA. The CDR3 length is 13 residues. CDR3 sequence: CASSQQGTGELFF. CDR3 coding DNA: TGTGCCAGCAGCCAACAGGGTACCGGGGAGCTGTTTTTT.

The CDR3 spells CASKASGRDQPQHF. As DNA, the CDR3 is TGTGCCAGTAAAGCATCGGGTAGGGATCAGCCCCAGCATTTT. The rearrangement joins TRBV19 to TRBJ1-5; unclear D gene. The CDR3 contains 14 residues. V was cut by 7 bases and J by 5 bases, with 15 bases left in between. Looked up from germline, CDR1 is LNHDA and CDR2 is SQIVND (reference sequence).

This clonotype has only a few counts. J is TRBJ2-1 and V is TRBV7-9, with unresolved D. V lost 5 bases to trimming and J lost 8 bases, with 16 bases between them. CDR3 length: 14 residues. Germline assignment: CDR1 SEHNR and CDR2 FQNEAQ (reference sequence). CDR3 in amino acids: CASSKDLSPHEQFF. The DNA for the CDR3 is TGTGCCAGCAGCAAAGATCTCTCGCCCCATGAGCAGTTCTTC.

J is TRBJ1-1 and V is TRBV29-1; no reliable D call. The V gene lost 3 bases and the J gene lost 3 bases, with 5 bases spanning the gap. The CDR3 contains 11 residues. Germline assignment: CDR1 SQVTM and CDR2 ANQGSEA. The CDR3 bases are TGCAGCGTTGAGGCAGACACTGAAGCTTTCTTT. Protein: CSVEADTEAFF.

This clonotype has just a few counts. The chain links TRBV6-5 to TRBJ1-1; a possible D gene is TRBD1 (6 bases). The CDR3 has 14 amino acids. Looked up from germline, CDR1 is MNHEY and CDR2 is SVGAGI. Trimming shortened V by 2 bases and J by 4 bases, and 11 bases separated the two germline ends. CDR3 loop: CASSYLTGSTEAFF. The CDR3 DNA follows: TGTGCCAGCAGTTACCTTACAGGGAGCACTGAAGCTTTCTTT.

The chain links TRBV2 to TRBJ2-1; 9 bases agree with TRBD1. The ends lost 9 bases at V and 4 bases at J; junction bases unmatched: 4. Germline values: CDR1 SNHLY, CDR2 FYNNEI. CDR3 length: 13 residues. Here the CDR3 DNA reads TGTGCCAGAACAGGGGGCAGGTACAATGAGCAGTTCTTC. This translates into CARTGGRYNEQFF.

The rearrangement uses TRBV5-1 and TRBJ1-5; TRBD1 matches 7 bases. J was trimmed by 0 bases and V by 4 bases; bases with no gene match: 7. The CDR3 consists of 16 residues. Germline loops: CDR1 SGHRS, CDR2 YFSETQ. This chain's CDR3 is CASSGRGQLSNQPQHF. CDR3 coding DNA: TGCGCCAGCAGCGGACGGGGACAGCTTAGCAATCAGCCCCAGCATTTT. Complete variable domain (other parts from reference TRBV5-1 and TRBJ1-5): KAGVTQTPRYLIKTRGQQVTLSCSPISGHRSVSWYQQTPGQGLQFLFEYFSETQRNKGNFPGRFSGRQFSNSRSEMNVSTLELGDSALYLCASSGRGQLSNQPQHFGDGTRLSIL.

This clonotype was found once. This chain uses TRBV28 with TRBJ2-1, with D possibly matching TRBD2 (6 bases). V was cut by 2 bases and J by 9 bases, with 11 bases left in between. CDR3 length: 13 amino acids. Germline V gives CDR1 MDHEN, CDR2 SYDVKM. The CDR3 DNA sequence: TGTGCCAGCAGTTTAAAGTCGGGGGTTGAGCAGTTCTTC. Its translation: CASSLKSGVEQFF. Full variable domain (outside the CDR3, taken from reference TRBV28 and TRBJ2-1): DVKVTQSSRYLVKRTGEKVFLECVQDMDHENMFWYRQDPGLGLRLIYFSYDVKMKEKGDIPEGYSVSREKKERFSLILESASTNQTSMYLCASSLKSGVEQFFGPGTRLTVL.

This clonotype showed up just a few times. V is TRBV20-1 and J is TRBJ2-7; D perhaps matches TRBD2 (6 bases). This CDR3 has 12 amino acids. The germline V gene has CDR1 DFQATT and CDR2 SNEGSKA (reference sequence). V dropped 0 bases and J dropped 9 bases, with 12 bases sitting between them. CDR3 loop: CSARDRGLGQYF. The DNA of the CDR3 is TGCAGTGCTAGAGACCGGGGGTTGGGGCAGTACTTC.

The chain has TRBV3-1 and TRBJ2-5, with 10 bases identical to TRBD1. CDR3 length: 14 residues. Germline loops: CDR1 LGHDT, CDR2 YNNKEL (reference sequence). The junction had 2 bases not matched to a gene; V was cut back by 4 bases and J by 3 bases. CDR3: CASSRQGAEETQYF. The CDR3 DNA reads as TGTGCCAGCAGCCGACAGGGGGCTGAAGAGACCCAGTACTTC.

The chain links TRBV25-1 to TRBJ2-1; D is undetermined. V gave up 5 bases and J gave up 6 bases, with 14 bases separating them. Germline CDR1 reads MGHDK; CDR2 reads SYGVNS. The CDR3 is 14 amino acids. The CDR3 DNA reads TGTGCCAGCAGTCGAATAGGCTCGTTCAATGAGCAGTTCTTC. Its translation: CASSRIGSFNEQFF.

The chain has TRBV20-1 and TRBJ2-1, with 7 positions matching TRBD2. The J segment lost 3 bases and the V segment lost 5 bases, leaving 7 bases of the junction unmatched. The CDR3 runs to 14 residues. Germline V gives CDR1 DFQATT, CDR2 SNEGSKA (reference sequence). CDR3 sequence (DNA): TGCAGTGCTCCTGCGGGAGAAGGCTACAATGAGCAGTTCTTC. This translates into CSAPAGEGYNEQFF.

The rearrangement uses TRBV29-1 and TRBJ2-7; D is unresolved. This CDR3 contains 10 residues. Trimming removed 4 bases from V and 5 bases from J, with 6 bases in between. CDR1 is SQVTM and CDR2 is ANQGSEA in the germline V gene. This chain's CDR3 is CSVVQHEQYF. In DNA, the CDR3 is TGCAGCGTTGTCCAACACGAGCAGTACTTC.

The CDR3 protein is CASSQSGSNYEQYF. The DNA of the CDR3 is TGTGCCAGCAGCCAATCGGGAAGTAACTACGAGCAGTACTTC. The V gene is TRBV16, the J gene TRBJ2-7; D uncertain. With 0 bases removed from V and 3 bases from J, the gap between germline ends came to 9 bases. There are 14 residues in the CDR3. Germline V gene lookup returns CDR1 KGHSY and CDR2 FQNENV.

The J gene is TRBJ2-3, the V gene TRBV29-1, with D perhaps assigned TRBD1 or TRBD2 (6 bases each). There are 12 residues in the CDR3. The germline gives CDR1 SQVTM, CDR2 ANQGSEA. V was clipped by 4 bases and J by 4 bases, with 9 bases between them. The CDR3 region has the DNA TGCAGCGTTGTGGGGGGCCCAGATACGCAGTATTTT. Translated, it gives CSVVGGPDTQYF.

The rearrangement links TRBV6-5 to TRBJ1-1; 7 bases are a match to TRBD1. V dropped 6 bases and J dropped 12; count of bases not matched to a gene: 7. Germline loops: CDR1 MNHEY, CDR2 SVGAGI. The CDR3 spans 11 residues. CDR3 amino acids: CASRSQGRTFF. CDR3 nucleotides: TGTGCCAGCAGATCACAGGGGAGGACTTTCTTT.